Included here is one T cell receptor beta chain sequence, with context. Its antigen is still unknown. TCRdb passed the 5' RACE reads through MiXCR, listing each CDR3 protein once. Among under 300,000 distinct CDR3 sequences listed, 15% to 20% were seen once. V lost 5 bases, J lost 0 bases, and 16 bases lay in between. Germline CDR1 SGHAT, CDR2 FQNNGV. The CDR3 loop spans 17 amino acids. These data are taken from a study of T-cell memory formation after mild COVID-19. Study findings and constraints: Clones that got smaller from day 15 to 85 had even CD4/CD8, while clones growing later tipped toward CD4+.

The sample taken for sequencing was PBMCs or a T cell subset sorted from them (not recorded which). This clonotype originated in a young man who had mild COVID-19 (a few samples of this study predate the infection). Cell type and time point are not known. The rearrangement links TRBV11-2 to TRBJ1-4; tentatively, D is TRBD1 (5 bases). The CDR3 nucleotides are TGTGCCAGCAGCCCCGCCCGGGACGTTGCAACTAATGAAAAACTGTTTTTT. Its protein product is CASSPARDVATNEKLFF.